Given below is one T cell receptor (beta chain) in context. Its antigen is unknown. This specimen belongs to a study of cytomegalovirus exposure and HLA in healthy donors. Regarding the study as a whole: Roughly uniform depth of sequencing across donors was assumed in presence/absence analyses. Later analysis associated a missense DCLRE1C variant with TCR beta V- and J-gene trimming. TRBV6-2, TRBV6-3 and some other V segments were excluded as indistinguishable.

Trimming took off 0 bases at V and 7 bases at J, with 10 bases between the two ends. Germline lookup yields CDR1 LNHNV and CDR2 YYDKDF (reference sequence). This CDR3 spans 14 amino acids. PCR primers comprised 60 Vbeta and 13 Jbeta primers. Sequencing was performed with immunoSEQ multiplex PCR; in TCRdb, only in-frame clones are kept and a portion is missing. The sample yields 150,000 to 200,000 clones, under 90% seen once. This chain uses TRBV15 with TRBJ2-1, with D possibly TRBD2 on 5 matching bases. Sequencing was performed on PBMCs. This TCR was sampled from a man aged 25-40 years in good health and CMV-seropositive. CDR3 sequence: CATSRDLAANEQFF. CDR3 nucleotide sequence: TGTGCCACCAGCAGAGATCTAGCCGCAAATGAGCAGTTCTTC.